This T cell receptor (beta chain) is drawn from a study of cytomegalovirus exposure and HLA in healthy donors. The overall study: Early released data comprised around 80 million unique TCRs from HLA-typed donors.

About this clone: Antigen specificity is unknown.

This CDR3 is built from 13 residues. V shed 2 bases, J shed 6 bases, and the junction held 4 bases outside the gene matches. Germline V gene lookup returns CDR1 SGHNT and CDR2 YYREEE (reference sequence). Researchers ran the PCR with 60 Vbeta and 13 Jbeta primers. Clones were sequenced by immunoSEQ multiplex PCR, and TCRdb holds only the in-frame ones, with some missing. The sample lists 100,000 or so clones, over 75% occurring once. Study-wide points: Across donors, presence/absence analyses took sequencing depth to be roughly uniform.

The sequence came from a man aged 40-50 years in good health and CMV-seropositive. The rearrangement links TRBV5-4 to TRBJ1-1, with 7 bases aligning to TRBD1. The specimen sequenced was PBMCs. The CDR3: CASSFDRVAEAFF. In nucleotides, the CDR3 is TGTGCCAGCAGCTTTGACAGGGTGGCTGAAGCTTTCTTT.